What follows is one T cell receptor beta chain and its context. Its recognized antigen is unknown. Per-base quality was not reported, and no clone a single base away is much larger than it. The sample is drawn from a study of cytomegalovirus exposure and HLA in healthy donors (dated 2017 in TCRdb). In the study overall: In an earlier analysis of 450 to 750 of the donors, around 300 Gb of sequence data and 90 million to 130 million unique TCR beta sequences from 180 million or so T cells were reported. An early release that covered 640 HLA-typed donors contained about 300 gigabases of sequencing data and tens of millions of unique TCR sequences. Class I and class II HLA loci were covered by the typing at four-digit resolution. Of the roughly 400 genotyped donors, approximately 83% fell in the genetic ancestry cluster associated with self-reported Caucasian donors. A later genetic analysis took genome-wide SNP genotypes for about 65% of the roughly 670 donors and used that subset as a discovery cohort. A later analysis re-analyzed previously published TCR beta repertoires from 666 donors and added high-resolution HLA genotyping to study TCR occurrence patterns. An earlier analysis of roughly 580 of the donors used high-throughput TCR beta sequencing to judge whether each TCR beta V gene segment behaved as functional or pseudogenic. All discovery cohort repertoires had been generated on a single sequencing platform. Typing coverage differed by locus: A, B, C, DRB1 and DQB1 were typed in about 629-640 donors, DQA1 in about 560, DPA1 in approximately 600, and DPB1 in around 490. Roughly 5 DR-DQ haplotypes were handled as single units for association and clustering, since linkage in the cohort was strong. Donor age, sex, ethnicity and CMV serostatus were collected together with the repertoire data. The study profiled the T cell repertoires of under 850 subjects by immunosequencing and related them to cytomegalovirus serostatus. Besides the first cohort of 666 subjects, a separate validation cohort made up of over a hundred different subjects was used. The study was designed to test whether signatures of past pathogen exposure could be identified by cataloging public T cell receptors. To predict cytomegalovirus infection status, the study combined high-throughput TCR immunosequencing, statistical association of individual TCRs with disease status, and machine learning. The later analysis used no new phenotypic data to find candidate immune exposures, relying instead on TCR beta sequences and their occurrence across donors. Among about 400 genotyped donors of the cohort, an average of about 240,000 unique TCR beta nucleotide sequences was sequenced per donor, of which about 19% were non-productive. What the research found in general, with its limitations: According to the authors, the approach could potentially be generalized to other disease states and immunological phenotypes. The presence/absence analyses assumed that sequencing depth was roughly uniform across donors, and that assumption may not be true. This cohort had only TCR beta chains sequenced, and the lack of alpha or paired-chain data limited which features could be detected. While some public TCRs were present in many individuals, most TCR sequences turned up only very rarely across donors. The classifier was reported to diagnose cytomegalovirus status with high specificity and sensitivity in both the original cohort and the validation cohort. A further reported finding was that TCR beta sequences accurately predicted the HLA-A and HLA-B alleles for most subjects in the first cohort. Several of the top co-occurrence clusters appeared to be linked to parvovirus B19, influenza, CMV and Epstein-Barr virus, according to a later analysis. The sequencing pipeline was judged likely to have produced a cluster of highly shared sequence variants as a technical artifact. Because counts were too low, 15 to 20 rarely observed V segments, including chromosome 9 orphons, were excluded from the earlier analysis of 587 of the donors. Assigning TCR associations to individual alleles was difficult when HLA alleles, especially DR and DQ, strongly co-occurred. In an earlier analysis of fewer than 750 of the donors, most TCR beta V segments were observed in productive rearrangements about 87% or about 30% of the time, broadly matching IMGT annotations. V-gene and J-gene trimming of TCR beta chains was associated with a missense DCLRE1C variant in a later genetic analysis, and the association was replicated in an independent cohort. HLA typing was unavailable for some donors at each locus, so association tests used only the typed subset. At a false discovery rate of 0.05, a later analysis linked 15,000 to 20,000 TCR beta sequences to specific HLA alleles. According to a later analysis, TCR association rates differed among HLA loci, with DRB1 alleles showing the most associated TCRs and HLA-C alleles showing the fewest. In vitro tests confirmed that a few of the cytomegalovirus-associated TCR beta chains recognize cytomegalovirus antigens. Immune exposure information for the cohort was limited to CMV serostatus. Compared with equally common non-associated chains, HLA-associated TCR beta chains in a later analysis were more clonally expanded and had lower generation probabilities. Most CMV-associated TCR beta chains appeared to be HLA-restricted in a later analysis, and the HLA associations seemed to be driven largely by CMV exposure. In the study, 164 TCR beta chains were listed as associated with cytomegalovirus. Compared with the approximately 670-donor mean, donors in an Asian-associated ancestry cluster had fewer N-insertions in productive TCRs, according to a later genetic analysis. Linkage disequilibrium might explain the correlated functional status among segregating V segments, but an unknown experimental factor could not be ruled out.

Libraries were made using the immunoSEQ multiplex PCR assay. For the multiplex PCR, a mixture combining 60 forward primers for TCR Vbeta segments and 13 reverse primers for TCR Jbeta segments was used. The CDR3 region of rearranged TCR beta genes was amplified from genomic DNA by a multiplex PCR assay. On the Illumina HiSeq System, the amplified TCR beta libraries were sequenced as 87-base-pair reads. From the authors' description of their analysis: In a later analysis, about 80 million unique TCR beta chains were counted across the roughly 700 repertoires, and roughly 10 million of these chains were shared by at least two donors. Raw reads were error-corrected and collapsed into unique sequences by a nearest-neighbor algorithm in which closely related sequences were merged to remove PCR and sequencing errors. Alignment of CDR3 sequences to IMGT reference sequences was used to assign V, D and J gene segments. For a sequence to be retained, at least a six-nucleotide match to both a V gene segment and a J gene segment was required. A rearrangement counted as productive if the CDR3 had no stop codons and remained in frame with V and J, and every other rearrangement counted as non-productive. Following IMGT convention, CDR3 was defined as the stretch from the second conserved V-encoded cysteine to the conserved J-encoded phenylalanine. Sequences without an unambiguous match to a single V gene segment were excluded from the earlier analysis of about 630 of the donors. In an earlier analysis of almost 600 of the donors, a V segment was called functional when productive rearrangements were above 56.7%, and segregating when the standard deviation between donors exceeded 5%. A statistical classification framework was built for diagnosing cytomegalovirus status from the catalog of TCR beta chain sequences. V and J gene assignment, in a later analysis, came from comparing TCR nucleotide sequences with IMGT/GENE-DB human TR gene sequences. The TCRdist pipeline was used in a later analysis to assign CDR3 sequences and most-parsimonious VDJ recombination scenarios. In a later analysis, each TCR beta chain was defined by its CDR3 amino acid sequence together with its V-gene family, and reads without a unique V-gene family were excluded. As a way to deal with suspected cross-contamination and a sequencing artifact, a later analysis dropped 450 to 700 nucleotide sequences that were highly shared and had low generation probability. A later analysis calculated a clonal expansion index for each public chain from normalized within-repertoire ranks of inferred template counts. A later analysis computed generation probabilities with a VDJ recombination model fitted to out-of-frame rearrangements, and checked the results against IGoR. In a later analysis, hypergeometric tests were used to score TCR-TCR, TCR-HLA and TCR-CMV co-occurrence, with a repertoire-size bias correction applied to TCR pairs. In a later analysis, false discovery rates were estimated by permuting HLA or CMV assignments 20 times. In a later analysis, co-occurring TCRs were grouped using DBSCAN, with TCRdist sequence similarity added in when clustering inside HLA-allele-positive subsets. Repertoires with fewer than 30,000 or more than 120,000 public chains were left out of co-occurrence clustering, as were a handful of repertoires with anomalous nucleotide sharing. Sourced from immuneACCESS, this table was stored by TCRdb with only in-frame sequences that have V and J called. A share of the clones is absent; for the studies checked, an unresolved V gene accounts for under half, and the remainder has no known explanation. V and J calls and clone size are as listed in that table; D and trimming were resolved from the DNA. The sample includes about 150,000 clones, with about four fifths observed a single time. The ten largest clonotypes hold about 2.8% of the sample.

The cohort was made up of under 800 healthy bone marrow donors. Cohort members were all nominally healthy when sampled, although unrecorded immune exposures were likely present. The donor tested CMV seronegative and was one of the 352 seronegative cohort members. A peripheral blood sample was provided by each donor, and peripheral blood mononuclear cells were used for TCR beta sequencing. The Qiagen DNeasy Blood Extraction Kit was used to extract genomic DNA from the blood cell samples. What was sequenced was PBMCs. This receptor was taken from a man aged 18 to 30 in good health and CMV-seronegative.

For the CDR3, the sequence is CASSRGAGNTIYF. The DNA sequence is as follows: TGCGCCAGCAGTCGGGGGGCTGGAAACACCATATATTTT. The chain links TRBV4-3 with TRBJ1-3; matching of 5 bases hints at TRBD1 as the D gene. V is clipped by 6 bases and J by 2 bases, and the sequence between their germline boundaries is 8 bases long. Taken from the germline V gene, the CDR1 and CDR2 loops are LGHNA and YSLEER. Counted from cysteine to phenylalanine, this CDR3 has 13 amino acids. The sequence is cut down to CDR3 DNA, 39 bases in frame from base 1.